Following are 26 T cell receptor beta chains from one sample sequenced in a study of radiation and T cells in renal cell carcinoma. Libraries were prepared by immunoSEQ multiplex PCR; TCRdb keeps only in-frame clonotypes and omits some of them. The sample lists some 75,000 clones, 82% occurring once. The time point denotes: blood 2 weeks post-SBRT. This sample's treatment: 15 Gy SBRT to primary tumor, nephrectomy 4 weeks later. This specimen consisted of blood, obtained from a patient whose treatment included radiotherapy and nephrectomy. Receptors originate from a man aged 55 to 70 with renal cell carcinoma.

The J gene is TRBJ2-2, the V gene TRBV11-2; weak D call: TRBD1 (6 bases). V lost 4 bases, J lost 4 bases, and 16 bases lay in between. From germline, CDR1 is SGHAT and CDR2 FQNNGV. The CDR3 is made up of 16 amino acids. The CDR3, as DNA: TGTGCCAGCAGCTACACAGGGCTAGGTCCCACCGGGGAGCTGTTTTTT. It codes for CASSYTGLGPTGELFF.

This chain connects TRBV7-9 to TRBJ2-1; 8 bases agree with TRBD2. V shed 1 base and J 6 bases; nucleotides not matched to a gene: 14. CDR1 and CDR2 (germline): SEHNR, FQNEAQ (reference sequence). The CDR3 contains 18 residues. The CDR3 protein is CASSLGRLALFNSNEQFF. The DNA for the CDR3 is TGTGCCAGCAGCTTAGGCCGACTAGCGTTGTTTAATTCCAATGAGCAGTTCTTC.

The rearrangement links TRBV4-1 to TRBJ1-2; D is unresolved. V was pared by 2 bases and J by 4 bases, with 5 bases between. This CDR3 contains 12 residues. The germline V gene has CDR1 MGHRA and CDR2 YSYEKL. CDR3 sequence (DNA): TGCGCCAGCAGCCAAAACAGCTATGGCTACACCTTC. It translates to CASSQNSYGYTF.

V usage is TRBV18 and J usage is TRBJ2-1; D tentatively reads TRBD1 or TRBD2 (5 bases each). V was clipped by 3 bases and J by 10 bases, with 13 bases between them. Germline assignment: CDR1 KGHSH and CDR2 LQKENI. This CDR3 has 13 amino acids. CDR3 in amino acids: CASSPDEGREQFF. The CDR3 DNA reads TGTGCCAGCTCACCCGACGAGGGGCGGGAGCAGTTCTTC.

The chain joins TRBV14 to TRBJ2-7; D unclear. V shed 4 bases and J shed 5 bases, with 9 bases lying between them. Germline V lookup: CDR1 SGHDN, CDR2 FVKESK. CDR3 size: 12 residues. The CDR3, as DNA: TGTGCCAGCAGCCCGGACCATCACGAGCAGTACTTC. It is translated as CASSPDHHEQYF.

The genes are TRBV6-5 and TRBJ2-5; D unresolved. Trimming took off 6 bases at V and 5 bases at J, with 10 bases between the two ends. From germline, CDR1 is MNHEY and CDR2 SVGAGI. CDR3 length: 12 residues. DNA for the CDR3: TGTGCCAGCAGCGTTGAGTGGGAGACCCAGTACTTC. This gives the protein CASSVEWETQYF.

The rearrangement uses TRBV19 and TRBJ1-5; 8 nucleotides agree with TRBD1. The germline V gene has CDR1 LNHDA and CDR2 SQIVND (reference sequence). V shed 4 bases, J shed 4 bases, and the junction held 9 bases outside the gene matches. The CDR3 sequence is 16 residues long. The CDR3 coding sequence is TGTGCCAGTAGTACTCCCGGGACAGGTCCTAATCAGCCCCAGCATTTT. It encodes CASSTPGTGPNQPQHF.

The chain combines TRBV5-1 with TRBJ2-7; unclear D gene. The CDR3 runs to 13 residues. Germline V gives CDR1 SGHRS, CDR2 YFSETQ. Trimming took off 0 bases at V and 4 bases at J, with 8 bases between the two ends. The DNA for the CDR3 is TGCGCCAGCAGCTTGGACCAGGTTTACGAGCAGTACTTC. Its protein product is CASSLDQVYEQYF.

The chain joins TRBV11-2 to TRBJ2-1, with 9 bases fitting TRBD1. In germline, CDR1 is SGHAT, CDR2 FQNNGV. The CDR3 runs 15 residues. V lost 5 bases and J lost 7; bases outside the gene matches: 9. The CDR3: CASSTWDRVDNEQFF. The CDR3 nucleotides read TGTGCCAGCAGCACCTGGGACAGGGTGGATAATGAGCAGTTCTTC.

This chain uses TRBV18 with TRBJ2-5; TRBD1 matches at 10 bases. CDR3 length equals 17 residues. Germline assignment: CDR1 KGHSH and CDR2 LQKENI. Losses at the gene ends were 6 bases for V and 2 bases for J; bases not matched to a gene: 12. CDR3 nucleotide sequence: TGTGCCAGCTCCCAACGTGACAGGGGGCGCGGACAAGAGACCCAGTACTTC. Its translation: CASSQRDRGRGQETQYF.

The CDR3 is CASSLVGTTQFYEQYF. The CDR3 nucleotides are TGTGCCAGCAGCCTGGTAGGGACTACCCAGTTTTATGAGCAGTACTTC. The J gene is TRBJ2-7, the V gene TRBV7-9; 7 bases line up with TRBD2. V lost 5 bases to trimming and J lost 7 bases; unmatched junction nucleotides: 17. CDR1 is SEHNR, CDR2 FQNEAQ, per germline (reference sequence). CDR3 size: 16 residues.

This chain links TRBV27 with TRBJ1-2; 9 nucleotides align to TRBD1. CDR1 and CDR2 from the germline V gene are MNHEY and SMNVEV (reference sequence). CDR3 length equals 16 residues. Trimming cost V 2 bases and J 4 bases; bases outside gene matches: 8. The chain's CDR3 is CASSLTGQGFGYGYTF. In nucleotides, the CDR3 is TGTGCCAGCAGTTTAACCGGACAGGGGTTCGGCTATGGCTACACCTTC.

The chain recombines TRBV6-6 with TRBJ1-6; 9 bases fit TRBD1. Trimming at V came to 10 bases and at J to 8 bases, leaving 3 bases not matched to a gene. The germline gives CDR1 MNHNY, CDR2 SVGAGI (reference sequence). This CDR3 region has 12 residues. The CDR3 DNA reads as TGTGCCACCCGACAGGGGGATTCACCCCTCCACTTT. This sequence encodes CATRQGDSPLHF.

The chain employs TRBV29-1 and TRBJ2-3, with D tentatively TRBD2 (6 bases). The CDR3 is 13 amino acids. The V end lost 0 bases, the J end lost 6 bases, and 10 bases lay between the germline ends. Germline assignment: CDR1 SQVTM and CDR2 ANQGSEA. The CDR3, as DNA: TGCAGCGTTGAAGAGGGCGGGGCGGATACGCAGTATTTT. The encoded protein is CSVEEGGADTQYF.

The V gene is TRBV7-9, the J gene TRBJ1-2; 9 bases match TRBD1. This CDR3 contains 16 residues. The ends lost 5 bases at V and 1 base at J; junction bases unmatched: 8. Per germline, CDR1 SEHNR and CDR2 FQNEAQ (reference sequence). Here the CDR3 DNA reads TGTGCCAGCAGCGTACTCACAGGGGGCAGTAACTATGGCTACACCTTC. Amino acids: CASSVLTGGSNYGYTF.

The chain is built from TRBV27 and TRBJ2-7; 10 bases line up with TRBD2. J gave up 7 bases and V 7 bases, and 13 bases lay outside the gene matches. Germline V gene sequence: CDR1 MNHEY, CDR2 SMNVEV (reference sequence). This CDR3 spans 15 amino acids. The CDR3 here is CASTPGLAGVGEQYF. CDR3 nucleotides: TGTGCCAGCACTCCGGGCCTAGCGGGAGTTGGAGAGCAGTACTTC.

The chain has TRBV30 and TRBJ1-2; D is unresolved. Trimming removed 5 bases at V and 2 bases at J, with 3 bases between. The germline CDR1 and CDR2 sequences are GTSNPN and SVGIG (reference sequence). The CDR3 extends over 10 amino acids. CDR3 nucleotides: TGTGCCTGGCGGAACTATGGCTACACCTTC. Translating gives CAWRNYGYTF.

The chain uses TRBV28 and TRBJ2-2; D is undetermined. V gave up 3 bases and J gave up 0 bases, with 8 bases separating them. CDR3 size: 15 residues. Germline V lookup: CDR1 MDHEN, CDR2 SYDVKM. CDR3: CASSFPGANTGELFF. The CDR3 region has the DNA TGTGCCAGCAGTTTTCCAGGCGCGAACACCGGGGAGCTGTTTTTT. Looking up the rest from reference TRBV28 and TRBJ2-2 gives the full variable domain: DVKVTQSSRYLVKRTGEKVFLECVQDMDHENMFWYRQDPGLGLRLIYFSYDVKMKEKGDIPEGYSVSREKKERFSLILESASTNQTSMYLCASSFPGANTGELFFGEGSRLTVL.

This chain joins TRBV7-2 and TRBJ2-1, with 8 bases fitting TRBD2. The CDR3 spans 15 residues. In germline, CDR1 is SGHTA, CDR2 FQGNSA. V shed 1 base and J 3 bases; nucleotides not matched to a gene: 2. The CDR3 protein is CASSLVAGSYNEQFF. CDR3 bases: TGTGCCAGCAGCTTAGTAGCGGGGAGCTACAATGAGCAGTTCTTC.

This clone was recorded a few times. This chain links TRBV6-5 with TRBJ1-2; a weak D match, TRBD1 (6 bases). The CDR3 has 13 residues. The germline CDR1 and CDR2 sequences are MNHEY and SVGAGI. The CDR3 reads CATSVRQAYGYTF. CDR3 DNA sequence: TGTGCTACCAGTGTTCGACAGGCATATGGCTACACCTTC.

The CDR3 here is CASSLVSSATDTQYF. Written as DNA, the CDR3 is TGTGCCAGCAGCTTAGTGTCTAGCGCAACAGATACGCAGTATTTT. V and J are TRBV7-2 and TRBJ2-3, with a weak D call TRBD2 (6 bases). The CDR3 is made up of 15 amino acids. The germline V gene encodes CDR1 SGHTA and CDR2 FQGNSA. The V end was cut by 1 base, the J end by 3 bases, with 11 bases between.

The V and J genes are TRBV2 and TRBJ1-4; 8 bases match TRBD1. This CDR3 is built from 15 residues. Germline V gives CDR1 SNHLY, CDR2 FYNNEI. V dropped 11 bases and J dropped 0; count of bases not matched to a gene: 8. The CDR3 DNA reads as TGTGCCGGTTCCGACAGGGGTACAACTAATGAAAAACTGTTTTTT. Protein: CAGSDRGTTNEKLFF. Based on the CDR3 plus reference TRBV2 and TRBJ1-4, the full variable domain is EPEVTQTPSHQVTQMGQEVILRCVPISNHLYFYWYRQILGQKVEFLVSFYNNEISEKSEIFDDQFSVERPDGSNFTLKIRSTKLEDSAMYFCAGSDRGTTNEKLFFGSGTQLSVL.

The J gene is TRBJ2-7, the V gene TRBV2; the match to TRBD2 covers 10 bases. CDR3 length: 16 amino acids. Germline loops: CDR1 SNHLY, CDR2 FYNNEI. After removal of 3 bases from V and 7 bases from J, the junction contained 12 bases not matched to a gene. CDR3 loop: CASSEIALAGAQEQYF. The CDR3 region has the DNA TGTGCCAGCAGTGAGATCGCGCTAGCGGGAGCGCAGGAGCAGTACTTC.

The chain joins TRBV19 to TRBJ2-2; 14 nucleotides line up with TRBD2. Losses at the gene ends were 6 bases for V and 1 base for J; bases not matched to a gene: 7. This CDR3 has 18 residues. Germline lookup yields CDR1 LNHDA and CDR2 SQIVND (reference sequence). The CDR3 spells CASRSGLAGVLNTGELFF. CDR3 bases: TGTGCCAGTAGGTCGGGACTAGCGGGAGTTTTGAACACCGGGGAGCTGTTTTTT.

The chain links TRBV19 to TRBJ2-7; D might be TRBD2 (5 bases). The CDR3 covers 15 residues. The germline gives CDR1 LNHDA, CDR2 SQIVND (reference sequence). Trimming removed 7 bases at V and 0 bases at J, with 16 bases between. CDR3 in amino acids: CASKLTPGSSYEQYF. In DNA form, the CDR3 reads TGTGCCAGTAAATTAACCCCTGGGAGCTCCTACGAGCAGTACTTC.

This rearrangement joins TRBV4-2 to TRBJ1-5, with 7 bases aligning to TRBD1. This CDR3 has 18 residues. V dropped 3 bases and J dropped 6; count of bases not matched to a gene: 17. Germline CDR1 reads LGHNA; CDR2 reads YNFKEQ. Here the CDR3 DNA reads TGTGCCAGCAGCCACGAACGGGGGGGAGGGGGCGAGGGTCAGCCCCAGCATTTT. Its translation: CASSHERGGGGEGQPQHF.